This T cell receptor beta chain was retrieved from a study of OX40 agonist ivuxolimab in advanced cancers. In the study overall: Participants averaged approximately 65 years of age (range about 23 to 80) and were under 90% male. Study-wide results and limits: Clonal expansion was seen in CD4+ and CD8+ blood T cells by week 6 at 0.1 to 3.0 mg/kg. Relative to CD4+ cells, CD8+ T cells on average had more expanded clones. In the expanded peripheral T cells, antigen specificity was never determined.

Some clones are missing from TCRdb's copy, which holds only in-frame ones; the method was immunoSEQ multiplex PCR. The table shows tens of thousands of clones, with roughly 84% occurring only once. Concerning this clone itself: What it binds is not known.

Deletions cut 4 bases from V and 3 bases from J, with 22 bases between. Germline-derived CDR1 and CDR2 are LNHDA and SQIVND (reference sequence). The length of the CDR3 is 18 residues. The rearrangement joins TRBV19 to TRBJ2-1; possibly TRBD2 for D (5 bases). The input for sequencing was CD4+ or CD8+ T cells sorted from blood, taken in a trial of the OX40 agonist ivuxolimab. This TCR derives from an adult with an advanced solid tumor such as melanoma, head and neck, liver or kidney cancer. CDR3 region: CASSTGYEGPTGYNEQFF. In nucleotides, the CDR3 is TGTGCCAGTAGTACGGGGTACGAAGGGCCTACGGGCTACAATGAGCAGTTCTTC. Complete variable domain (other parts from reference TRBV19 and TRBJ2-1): DGGITQSPKYLFRKEGQNVTLSCEQNLNHDAMYWYRQDPGQGLRLIYYSQIVNDFQKGDIAEGYSVSREKKESFPLTVTSAQKNPTAFYLCASSTGYEGPTGYNEQFFGPGTRLTVL.